The rows below give T cell receptor beta chains drawn from one sample of a study of T cells in Graves' hyperthyroidism and ophthalmopathy. MiXCR, run by TCRdb on the multiplex PCR reads, gives a single entry per CDR3 protein. The sample contains more than 350,000 distinct CDR3 sequences, 17% of which appear only once. Material: blood. The receptors come from a woman younger than 45 with Graves' hyperthyroidism that later progressed to Graves' ophthalmopathy. Both conserved end residues are trimmed from each CDR3. Clone size is shown for a subset of rows, as once, few, many or a class of expanded clone.

>TRBJ2-1|TRBV11-2|many
ASSATSGRRGEQF
>TRBJ2-3|TRBV20-1|few
SARPTGIGSTDTQY
>TRBJ1-1|TRBV6-2/TRBV6-3|many
ASSYSASAVVNTEAF
>TRBJ1-6|TRBV25-1|many
ASSGDRDNSPLH
>TRBJ1-6|TRBV20-1|few
SARAPGQGSVSPLH
>TRBJ2-3|TRBV29-1|many
SVAIAGVTDTQY
>TRBJ1-1|TRBV12-3/TRBV12-4|NA
ASSFQTVNTEAF
>TRBJ2-1|TRBV5-1|many
ASSPGTGGYNEQF
>TRBJ2-2|TRBV2|many
ASNAVYVRQTGELF
>TRBJ2-1|TRBV9|many
ASSLLGVSPYNEQF
>TRBJ2-1|TRBV5-8|once
ASSFGENEQF
>TRBJ1-5|TRBV4-1|many
ASSQPDRVNQPQH
>TRBJ1-5|TRBV19|many
ASKQGNQPQH
>TRBJ2-1|TRBV5-6|few
ASSAVELIGQF
>TRBJ1-2|TRBV30|many
AWKAGGSYGYT
>TRBJ2-7|TRBV11-2|many
ASSSLAGQPDPYEQY
>TRBJ2-5|TRBV28|many
ASSLSPGGQETQY
>TRBJ2-1|TRBV27|NA
AGSLYNEQF
>TRBJ2-1|TRBV27|many
ASSLWASGGGIEQF
>TRBJ2-7|TRBV11-1|NA
ASSSVGYEQY
>TRBJ2-3|TRBV24-1|many
ATSDALPLQQNTDTQY
>TRBJ2-3|TRBV25-1|NA
ASSEPATDTQY
>TRBJ2-1|TRBV12-3/TRBV12-4|many
ASSGQRRGNEQF
>TRBJ2-1|TRBV5-1|NA
ASSKTSGTDNEQF
>TRBJ2-7|TRBV2|many
ASSVGDNPYEQY
>TRBJ2-2|TRBV10-2|few
ASSSTGGTGELF
>TRBJ2-2|TRBV29-1|NA
SANGGENTGELF
>TRBJ1-5|TRBV12-3/TRBV12-4|many
ASSHQQGHQPQH
>TRBJ2-3|TRBV20-1|many
SAPSLAVDTQY
>TRBJ2-3|TRBV12-3/TRBV12-4|many
ASSFTGGGTDTQY
>TRBJ2-7|TRBV27|many
ASSLPGQPYEQY
>TRBJ1-2|TRBV27|few
ASSPQGHYGYT
>TRBJ1-2|TRBV18|NA
ASSLPGTAYGYT
>TRBJ2-7|TRBV11-2|many
ASSLDEPYEQY
>TRBJ2-5|TRBV11-1|NA
ASSFWTSGQETQY
>TRBJ2-7|TRBV4-2|few
ASSQEVASSYEQY
>TRBJ1-4|TRBV20-1|many
SVTSGTGATNEKLF
>TRBJ2-2|TRBV7-9|few
ASSSTGGAAGELF
>TRBJ1-1|TRBV11-2|many
ASSSGRAEAF
>TRBJ2-5|TRBV2|many
ASSDGGVWSETQY
>TRBJ1-2|TRBV27|many
ASSLSKGNRGYT
>TRBJ1-2|TRBV10-3|many
AISAGTGRDYGYT
>TRBJ2-2|TRBV5-6|NA
ASSRGGLIGELF
>TRBJ1-5|TRBV28|many
ASSPYSFSGGDQPQH
>TRBJ2-1|TRBV12-3/TRBV12-4|many
ASSLVTGYNEQF
>TRBJ1-6|TRBV10-3|many
AISQRWRSPLH
>TRBJ2-3|TRBV2|many
ASELARSTDTQY
>TRBJ2-3|TRBV27|many
ASSLMVGIPSTDTQY
>TRBJ2-3|TRBV7-9|few
ASSPPAGGPKDTQY
>TRBJ1-3|TRBV20-1|many
SARPRTFSGNTIY
>TRBJ1-5|TRBV6-2/TRBV6-3|NA
VSDGTDSNQPQH
>TRBJ2-1|TRBV10-3|many
AISESRGGYNEQF
>TRBJ2-5|TRBV20-1|many
SAHRTSGSGETQY